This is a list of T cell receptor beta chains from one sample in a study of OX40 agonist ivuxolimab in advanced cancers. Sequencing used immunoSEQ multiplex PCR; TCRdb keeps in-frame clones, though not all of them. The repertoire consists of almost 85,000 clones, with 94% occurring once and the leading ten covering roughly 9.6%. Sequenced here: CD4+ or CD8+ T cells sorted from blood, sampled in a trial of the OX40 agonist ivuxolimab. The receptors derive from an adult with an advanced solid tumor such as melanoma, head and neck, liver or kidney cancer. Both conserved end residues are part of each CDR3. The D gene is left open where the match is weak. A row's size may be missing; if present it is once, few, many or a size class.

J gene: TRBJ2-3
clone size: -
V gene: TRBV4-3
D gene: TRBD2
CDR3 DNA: TGCGCCAGCAGCCAAGAACTAGCGGGAGGGCCGGAAGATACGCAGTATTTT
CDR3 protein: CASSQELAGGPEDTQYF

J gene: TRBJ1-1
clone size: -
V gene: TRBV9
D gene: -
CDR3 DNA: TGTGCCAGCAGCGTAGGCCCAGGGGAGGGCACTGAAGCTTTCTTT
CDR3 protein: CASSVGPGEGTEAFF

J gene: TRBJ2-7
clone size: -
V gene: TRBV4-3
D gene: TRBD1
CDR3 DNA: TGCGCCAGCAGCCGGGGGACAGCCTACGAGCAGTACTTC
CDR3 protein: CASSRGTAYEQYF

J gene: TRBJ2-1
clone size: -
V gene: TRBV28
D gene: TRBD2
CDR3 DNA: TGTGCCAGCAGTTCTCTCCGACTAGCGGGAGCTGCGTTACGCTCCTACAATGAGCAGTTCTTC
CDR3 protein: CASSSLRLAGAALRSYNEQFF

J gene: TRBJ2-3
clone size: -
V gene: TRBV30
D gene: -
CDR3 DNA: TGTGCCTGGGTTGAGGGCACAGATACGCAGTATTTT
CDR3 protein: CAWVEGTDTQYF

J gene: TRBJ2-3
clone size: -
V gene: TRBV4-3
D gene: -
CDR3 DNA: TGCGCCAGCAGCCATAGAGGGACCCCCGAGGGCACAGATACGCAGTATTTT
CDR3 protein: CASSHRGTPEGTDTQYF

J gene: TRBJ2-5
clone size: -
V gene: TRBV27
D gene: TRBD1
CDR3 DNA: TGTGCCAGCAAGGGACAGGGCGGGTGGGAGACCCAGTACTTC
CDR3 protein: CASKGQGGWETQYF

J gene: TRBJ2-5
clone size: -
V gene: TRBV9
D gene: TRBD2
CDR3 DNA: TGTGCCAGCAGCGTATGGGGAGGGGAACAAGAGACCCAGTACTTC
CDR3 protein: CASSVWGGEQETQYF

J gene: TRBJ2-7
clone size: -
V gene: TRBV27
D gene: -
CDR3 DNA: TGTGCCAGCAGTTTGGGCGGGGTAGCCTCCTACGAGCAGTACTTC
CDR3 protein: CASSLGGVASYEQYF

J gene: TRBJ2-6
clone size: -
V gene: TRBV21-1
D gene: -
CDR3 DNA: TGTGCCAGCAGCAAGGCCGGGACAGGCCCTTTCTCTGGGGCCAACGTCCTGACTTTC
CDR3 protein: CASSKAGTGPFSGANVLTF

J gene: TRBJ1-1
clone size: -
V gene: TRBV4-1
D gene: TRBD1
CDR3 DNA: TGCGCCAGCAGCCAATGGGACAGGGGGAACACTGAAGCTTTCTTT
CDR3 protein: CASSQWDRGNTEAFF

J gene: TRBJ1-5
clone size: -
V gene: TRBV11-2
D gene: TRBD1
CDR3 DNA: TGTGCCAGCAGCCCCGCCGGACAGGGAAATCAGCCCCAGCATTTT
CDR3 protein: CASSPAGQGNQPQHF

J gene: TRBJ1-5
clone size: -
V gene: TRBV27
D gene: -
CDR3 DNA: TGTGCCAGCAGTTACAGCAATCAGCCCCAGCATTTT
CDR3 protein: CASSYSNQPQHF

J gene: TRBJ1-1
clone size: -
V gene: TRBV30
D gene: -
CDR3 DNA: TGTGCCTGGAGTGTAGGCAGTGGCACTGAAGCTTTCTTT
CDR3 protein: CAWSVGSGTEAFF

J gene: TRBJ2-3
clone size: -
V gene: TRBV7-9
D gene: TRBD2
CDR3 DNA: TGTGCCAGCAGCTTTGAGGTAGCGGGCCTCACAGATACGCAGTATTTT
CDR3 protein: CASSFEVAGLTDTQYF

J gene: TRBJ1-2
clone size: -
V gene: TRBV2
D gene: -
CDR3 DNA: TGTGCCAGCAGTGAACTCCGACCTATCAATTCTGGCTACACCTTC
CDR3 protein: CASSELRPINSGYTF

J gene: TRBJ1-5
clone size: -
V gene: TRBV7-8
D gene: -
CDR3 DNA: TGTGCCAGCAGCTTATTAAATCAGCCCCAGCATTTT
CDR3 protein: CASSLLNQPQHF

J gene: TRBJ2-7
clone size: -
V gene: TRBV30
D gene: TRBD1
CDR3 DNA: TGTGCCTGGAGTGTAACAGGGGCGCTGTACGAGCAGTACTTC
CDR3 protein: CAWSVTGALYEQYF

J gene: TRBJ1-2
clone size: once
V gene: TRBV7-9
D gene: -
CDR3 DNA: TGTGCCAGCAGCTTAAGTGTTAACTATGGCTACACCTTC
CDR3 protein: CASSLSVNYGYTF

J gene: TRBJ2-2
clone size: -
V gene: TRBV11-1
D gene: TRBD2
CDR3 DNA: TGTGCCAGCAGCTTGTGGACTAGCGGGCCCGTGGAGCTGTTTTTT
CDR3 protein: CASSLWTSGPVELFF

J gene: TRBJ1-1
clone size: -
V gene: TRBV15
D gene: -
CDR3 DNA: TGTGCCACCGCACTGAACACTGAAGCTTTCTTT
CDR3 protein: CATALNTEAFF

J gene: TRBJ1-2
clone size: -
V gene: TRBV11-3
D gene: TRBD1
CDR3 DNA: TGTGCCAGCAGTAGGACAGGGTATTATGGCTACACCTTC
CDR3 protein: CASSRTGYYGYTF

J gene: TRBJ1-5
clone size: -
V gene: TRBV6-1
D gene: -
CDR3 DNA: TGTGCCAGCAGTGAAAGTCAATACAATCAGCCCCAGCATTTT
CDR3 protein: CASSESQYNQPQHF

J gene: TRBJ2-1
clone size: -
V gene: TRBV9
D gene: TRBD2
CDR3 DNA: TGTGCCAGCAGCGTAGAAGGTAGGGGTAGCGGGAGGGCCGACAATGAGCAGTTCTTC
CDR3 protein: CASSVEGRGSGRADNEQFF

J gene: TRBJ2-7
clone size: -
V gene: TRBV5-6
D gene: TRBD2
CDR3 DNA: TGTGCCAGCAGCTGGGGGGGTTCGGGGATATACGAGCAGTACTTC
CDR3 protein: CASSWGGSGIYEQYF

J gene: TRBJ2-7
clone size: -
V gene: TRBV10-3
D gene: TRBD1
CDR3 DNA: TGTGCCATCCGATGGGACAGGGGGTCCTACGAGCAGTACTTC
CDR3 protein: CAIRWDRGSYEQYF

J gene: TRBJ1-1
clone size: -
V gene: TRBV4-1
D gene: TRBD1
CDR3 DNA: TGCGCCAGCAGCCTTAGGACAGGGATGAACACTGAAGCTTTCTTT
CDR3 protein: CASSLRTGMNTEAFF

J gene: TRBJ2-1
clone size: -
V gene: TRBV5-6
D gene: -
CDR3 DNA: TGTGCCAGCAGCTTAGGCCCCACCCCCTCCTACAATGAGCAGTTCTTC
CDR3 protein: CASSLGPTPSYNEQFF

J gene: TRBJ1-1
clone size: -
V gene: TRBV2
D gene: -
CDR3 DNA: TGTGCCAGCAGTGAATCTCACGGACCGAAAGTAGCCACTGAAGCTTTCTTT
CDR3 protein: CASSESHGPKVATEAFF

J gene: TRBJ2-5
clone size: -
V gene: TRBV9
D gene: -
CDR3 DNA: TGTGCCAGCAGCGTACAGGGGTACCAAGAGACCCAGTACTTC
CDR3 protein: CASSVQGYQETQYF

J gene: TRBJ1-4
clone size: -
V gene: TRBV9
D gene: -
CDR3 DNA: TGTGCCAGCAGCGTGCAAGGGAGTAATGAAAAACTGTTTTTT
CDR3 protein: CASSVQGSNEKLFF

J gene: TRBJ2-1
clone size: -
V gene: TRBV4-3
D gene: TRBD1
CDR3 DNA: TGCGCCAGCAGCCAAGGACTGGGACAGGGGGGAAATGAGCAGTTCTTC
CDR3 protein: CASSQGLGQGGNEQFF

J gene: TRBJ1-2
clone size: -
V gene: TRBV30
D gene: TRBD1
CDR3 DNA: TGTGCCTGCGAGGGACAGAGCTTTAACTATGGCTACACCTTC
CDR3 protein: CACEGQSFNYGYTF

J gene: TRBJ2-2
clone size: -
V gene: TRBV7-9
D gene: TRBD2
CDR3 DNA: TGTGCCTCCGGGACTAGCTTAGCGATGAACACCGGGGAGCTGTTTTTT
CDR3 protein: CASGTSLAMNTGELFF

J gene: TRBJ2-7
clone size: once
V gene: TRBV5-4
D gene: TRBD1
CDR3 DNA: TGTGCCAGCAGCACCGCACAGGGGGCCGAGCAGTACTTC
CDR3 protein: CASSTAQGAEQYF

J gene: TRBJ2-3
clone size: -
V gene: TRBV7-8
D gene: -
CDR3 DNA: TGTGCCAGCAGCTTAGTTAATGGGGGAGTCGAGTCAGATACGCAGTATTTT
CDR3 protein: CASSLVNGGVESDTQYF

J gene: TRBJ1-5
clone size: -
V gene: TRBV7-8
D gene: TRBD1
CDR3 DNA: TGTGCCAGCAGCCCCTCGCTGGACAGGGCATATAGCAATCAGCCCCAGCATTTT
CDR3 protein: CASSPSLDRAYSNQPQHF

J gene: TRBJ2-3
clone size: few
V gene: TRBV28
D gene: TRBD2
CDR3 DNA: TGTGCCAGCAGCCAAATAGCGGGAGTGGCGGCAGATACGCAGTATTTT
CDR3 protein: CASSQIAGVAADTQYF

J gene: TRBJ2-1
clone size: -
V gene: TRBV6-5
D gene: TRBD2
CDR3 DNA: TGTGCCACCACGACTAGCGGCACACCCAATGAGCAGTTCTTC
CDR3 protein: CATTTSGTPNEQFF

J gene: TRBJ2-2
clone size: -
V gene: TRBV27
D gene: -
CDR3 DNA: TGTGCCAGCAGTTTATTCGGGACCGGGGAGCTGTTTTTT
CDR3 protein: CASSLFGTGELFF

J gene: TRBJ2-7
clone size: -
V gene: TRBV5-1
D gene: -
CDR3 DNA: TGCGCCAGCAGCAAGGGTCTGGACTCCTACGAGCAGTACTTC
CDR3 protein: CASSKGLDSYEQYF

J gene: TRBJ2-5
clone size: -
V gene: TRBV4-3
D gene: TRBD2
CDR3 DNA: TGCGCCAGCAGCCCCGGACTAGCGGGAGGCCAAGAGACCCAGTACTTC
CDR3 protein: CASSPGLAGGQETQYF

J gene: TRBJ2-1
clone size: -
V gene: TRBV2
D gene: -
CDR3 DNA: TGTGCCAGCAGTGAATGGGCCCCTTCCTACAATGAGCAGTTCTTC
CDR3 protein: CASSEWAPSYNEQFF

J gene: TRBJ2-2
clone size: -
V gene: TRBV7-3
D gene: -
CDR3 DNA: TGTGCCAGCAGCTTTCTACGGAGCCACACCGGGGAGCTGTTTTTT
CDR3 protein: CASSFLRSHTGELFF

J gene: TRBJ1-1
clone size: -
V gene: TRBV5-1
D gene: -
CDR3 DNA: TGCGCCAGCAGCGTGACAGGCACTGAAGCTTTCTTT
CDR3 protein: CASSVTGTEAFF

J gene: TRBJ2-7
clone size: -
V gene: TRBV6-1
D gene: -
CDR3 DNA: TGTGCCAGCAGTGACTACGAGCAGTACTTC
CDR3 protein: CASSDYEQYF

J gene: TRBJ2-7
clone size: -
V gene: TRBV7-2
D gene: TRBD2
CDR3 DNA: TGTGCCAGCAGCTTATCATTAATGGGAGGGGAAATCGAGCAGTACTTC
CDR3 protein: CASSLSLMGGEIEQYF

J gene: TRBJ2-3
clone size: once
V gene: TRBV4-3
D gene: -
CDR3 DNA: TGCGCCAGCAGCCAAGGGACGGGTAGCACAGATACGCAGTATTTT
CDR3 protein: CASSQGTGSTDTQYF

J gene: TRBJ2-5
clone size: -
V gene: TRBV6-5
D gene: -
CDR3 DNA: TGTGCCAGCGGCGGACAGAAAGAGACCCAGTACTTC
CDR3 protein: CASGGQKETQYF

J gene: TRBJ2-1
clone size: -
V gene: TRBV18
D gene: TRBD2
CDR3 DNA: TGTGCCAGCTCAACCGCGACTAGCGCGAGCTCCTACAATGAGCAGTTCTTC
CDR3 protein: CASSTATSASSYNEQFF

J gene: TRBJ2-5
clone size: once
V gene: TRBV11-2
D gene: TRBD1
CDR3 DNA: TGTGCCAGCAGCTCAGGGACAGGGCTCCAAGAGACCCAGTACTTC
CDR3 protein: CASSSGTGLQETQYF

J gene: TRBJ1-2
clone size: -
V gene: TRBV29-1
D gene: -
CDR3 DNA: TGCAGCGTTGATGGACAGACTTATGGCTACACCTTC
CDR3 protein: CSVDGQTYGYTF

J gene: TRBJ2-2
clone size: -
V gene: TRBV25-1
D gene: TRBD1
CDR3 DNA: TGTGCCAGCGGGTTCTACCGGACAGGAAGGGACACCGGGGAGCTGTTTTTT
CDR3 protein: CASGFYRTGRDTGELFF

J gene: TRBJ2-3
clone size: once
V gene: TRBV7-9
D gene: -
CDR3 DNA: TGTGCCAGCAGCTTAGCGGGGGGGGGCCCCACAGATACGCAGTATTTT
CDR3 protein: CASSLAGGGPTDTQYF

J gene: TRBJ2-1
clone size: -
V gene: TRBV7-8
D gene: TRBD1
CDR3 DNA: TGTGCCAGCAGTTCCCGGACAGGGTGGGGGCCGGAGCAGTTCTTC
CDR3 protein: CASSSRTGWGPEQFF